A selection of T cell receptor beta chains follows, all from one sample in a study of identical twins. Via MiXCR, TCRdb re-called the 5' RACE reads, giving one row per CDR3 protein. The sample includes 450,000 to 650,000 distinct CDR3 sequences, 9% to 10% of them seen just once. Separately, the same data were catalogued under a study of yellow fever vaccine responses in identical twins.

Sequencing was carried out using PBMCs. All receptors derive from a young woman in good health. The CDR3 runs from the conserved cysteine through the conserved F or W. A D gene is named only where the DNA matches it firmly. Clone size is not always given. Where it is, it says once, few, many or a class for expanded clones.

J gene: TRBJ2-7; V gene: TRBV5-1; clone size: .; D gene: TRBD2; CDR3 DNA: TGCGCCAGCGCTCCAGGGACCGGGACTAGCGGGAGGACTGACGAGCAGTACTTC; CDR3 protein: CASAPGTGTSGRTDEQYF
J gene: TRBJ2-5; V gene: TRBV3-1; clone size: many; D gene: .; CDR3 DNA: TGTGCCAGCAGCCAAGTGGAGATGGAGGAGACCCAGTACTTC; CDR3 protein: CASSQVEMEETQYF
J gene: TRBJ2-3; V gene: TRBV6-1; clone size: .; D gene: TRBD2; CDR3 DNA: TGTGCCAGCAGTACCGGACTAGCGGGGGGGTCAGATACGCAGTATTTT; CDR3 protein: CASSTGLAGGSDTQYF
J gene: TRBJ1-6; V gene: TRBV6-5; clone size: few; D gene: .; CDR3 DNA: TGTGCCAGCACCCGGTGGAATTCACCCCTCCACTTT; CDR3 protein: CASTRWNSPLHF
J gene: TRBJ2-3; V gene: TRBV20-1; clone size: many; D gene: TRBD2; CDR3 DNA: TGCAGTGCTACGAGGTCGTTTGGACTAGCGGGAGCAGATACGCAGTATTTT; CDR3 protein: CSATRSFGLAGADTQYF
J gene: TRBJ2-3; V gene: TRBV29-1; clone size: .; D gene: .; CDR3 DNA: TGCAGCGTTGAAGATCGAGCGGGCAGTATTTTT; CDR3 protein: CSVEDRAGSIF
J gene: TRBJ1-3; V gene: TRBV5-6; clone size: many; D gene: .; CDR3 DNA: TGTGCCAGCAGCTTGGTAACAGCCGGAAACACCATATATTTT; CDR3 protein: CASSLVTAGNTIYF
J gene: TRBJ2-7; V gene: TRBV4-3; clone size: many; D gene: TRBD1; CDR3 DNA: TGCGCCAGCAGCCCCGGGACAGGGGACCTTGAGCAGTACTTC; CDR3 protein: CASSPGTGDLEQYF
J gene: TRBJ1-2; V gene: TRBV10-3; clone size: many; D gene: .; CDR3 DNA: TGTGCCATTCAACCACAGGAGAACTATGGCTACACCTTC; CDR3 protein: CAIQPQENYGYTF
J gene: TRBJ2-7; V gene: TRBV5-1; clone size: many; D gene: TRBD2; CDR3 DNA: TGCGCCAGCAGCGTAGCGGGGACCTACGAGCAGTACTTC; CDR3 protein: CASSVAGTYEQYF
J gene: TRBJ2-1; V gene: TRBV6-1; clone size: few; D gene: TRBD1; CDR3 DNA: TGTGCCAGCAGTGGACAGGGGGTCTACAATGAGCAGTTCTTC; CDR3 protein: CASSGQGVYNEQFF
J gene: TRBJ2-1; V gene: TRBV5-1; clone size: many; D gene: .; CDR3 DNA: TGCGCCAGCAGCTTTGGCGGGTCCTACAATGAGCAGTTCTTC; CDR3 protein: CASSFGGSYNEQFF
J gene: TRBJ2-7; V gene: TRBV7-9; clone size: many; D gene: .; CDR3 DNA: TGTGCCAGCAGCCCTCTCGACAGAGCGAGCTCCTACGAGCAGTACTTC; CDR3 protein: CASSPLDRASSYEQYF
J gene: TRBJ2-7; V gene: TRBV5-1; clone size: many; D gene: .; CDR3 DNA: TGCGCCAGCAGCCTGAAACTAGCCCACGAGCAGTACTTC; CDR3 protein: CASSLKLAHEQYF
J gene: TRBJ2-7; V gene: TRBV7-6; clone size: .; D gene: TRBD1; CDR3 DNA: TGTGCCAGCAGCCCCCGGACAGGTTTGGGCGAGCAGTACTTC; CDR3 protein: CASSPRTGLGEQYF
J gene: TRBJ2-5; V gene: TRBV7-9; clone size: few; D gene: .; CDR3 DNA: TGTGCCAGCAGCTCCACAGGGTCGAGGGAGACCCAGTACTTC; CDR3 protein: CASSSTGSRETQYF
J gene: TRBJ2-7; V gene: TRBV7-9; clone size: many; D gene: TRBD2; CDR3 DNA: TGTGCCAGCAGCTTTAGCGGGAACTCCTACGAGCAGTACTTC; CDR3 protein: CASSFSGNSYEQYF
J gene: TRBJ2-5; V gene: TRBV7-2; clone size: many; D gene: .; CDR3 DNA: TGTGCCAGCAGCCCTCCAGGGTCCCAAGAGACCCAGTACTTC; CDR3 protein: CASSPPGSQETQYF
J gene: TRBJ2-1; V gene: TRBV7-2; clone size: many; D gene: TRBD2; CDR3 DNA: TGTGCCAGCAGCTCTAGCGGGAGACGGGACAATGAGCAGTTCTTC; CDR3 protein: CASSSSGRRDNEQFF
J gene: TRBJ2-3; V gene: TRBV11-3; clone size: .; D gene: .; CDR3 DNA: TGTGCCAGCAGCGCCAGGACCGCAAAGGATACAGATACGCAGTATTTT; CDR3 protein: CASSARTAKDTDTQYF
J gene: TRBJ2-2; V gene: TRBV28; clone size: .; D gene: TRBD2; CDR3 DNA: TGTGCCAGCAGTCTTCATGAGGGACTAGCGGGAGAATCCGGGGAGCTGTTTTTT; CDR3 protein: CASSLHEGLAGESGELFF
J gene: TRBJ2-7; V gene: TRBV25-1; clone size: few; D gene: TRBD1; CDR3 DNA: TGTGCCAGCAGTTTGGACAGGGCCGGGTCCTACGAGCAGTACTTC; CDR3 protein: CASSLDRAGSYEQYF
J gene: TRBJ2-4; V gene: TRBV11-2; clone size: few; D gene: TRBD1; CDR3 DNA: TGTGCCAGCAGCTCACCCCGGGACAGGGGGCTGTTGGCCAAAAACATTCAGTACTTC; CDR3 protein: CASSSPRDRGLLAKNIQYF
J gene: TRBJ2-7; V gene: TRBV6-5; clone size: few; D gene: .; CDR3 DNA: TGTGCCAGCAGTTACTCGAACAGGAATCCCTACGAGCAGTACTTC; CDR3 protein: CASSYSNRNPYEQYF
J gene: TRBJ2-7; V gene: TRBV28; clone size: few; D gene: .; CDR3 DNA: TGTGCCAGCAGTTTACGGGGGGCGCTTGAGCAGTACTTC; CDR3 protein: CASSLRGALEQYF
J gene: TRBJ2-2; V gene: TRBV5-1; clone size: few; D gene: .; CDR3 DNA: TGCGCCACAAAGACTAGTTCCCGCGCGAACACCGGGGAGCTGTTTTTT; CDR3 protein: CATKTSSRANTGELFF
J gene: TRBJ2-3; V gene: TRBV25-1; clone size: few; D gene: .; CDR3 DNA: TGTGCCAGCAGTGCCACAAGACGACAAGCCACAGATACGCAGTATTTT; CDR3 protein: CASSATRRQATDTQYF
J gene: TRBJ2-7; V gene: TRBV21-1; clone size: few; D gene: .; CDR3 DNA: TGTGCCAGCAGCTCTCCGGGACGCTGGGACTTC; CDR3 protein: CASSSPGRWDF
J gene: TRBJ2-1; V gene: TRBV4-3; clone size: few; D gene: TRBD2; CDR3 DNA: TGCGCCAGCAGCCAAGGTGCGGGAGTCGCCTACAATGAGCAGTTCTTC; CDR3 protein: CASSQGAGVAYNEQFF
J gene: TRBJ2-5; V gene: TRBV20-1; clone size: many; D gene: TRBD1; CDR3 DNA: TGCAGTGCAAAGGGACAGGGTATAGAGACCCAGTACTTC; CDR3 protein: CSAKGQGIETQYF
J gene: TRBJ2-7; V gene: TRBV29-1; clone size: .; D gene: .; CDR3 DNA: TGCAGCGTTTCGGGCGGAATCTCCTGCGAGCAGTACTTC; CDR3 protein: CSVSGGISCEQYF
J gene: TRBJ2-3; V gene: TRBV7-9; clone size: .; D gene: TRBD2; CDR3 DNA: TGTGCCAGCAGCCCCACCGCGGGGCGGGGGGGCACAGATACGCAGTATTTT; CDR3 protein: CASSPTAGRGGTDTQYF
J gene: TRBJ2-3; V gene: TRBV10-3; clone size: many; D gene: TRBD1; CDR3 DNA: TGTGCCATCAGGTTACAGGGGTCAGATACGCAGTATTTT; CDR3 protein: CAIRLQGSDTQYF
J gene: TRBJ2-3; V gene: TRBV21-1; clone size: few; D gene: .; CDR3 DNA: .; CDR3 protein: CASSLDLGYICTDTQYF
J gene: TRBJ2-1; V gene: TRBV5-1; clone size: few; D gene: .; CDR3 DNA: TGCGCCAGCAGCCATCCGGGAGTAAACTACAATGAGCAGTTCTTC; CDR3 protein: CASSHPGVNYNEQFF
J gene: TRBJ2-2; V gene: TRBV6-4; clone size: many; D gene: TRBD2; CDR3 DNA: TGTGCCAGCAGTCGGACTAGCGGGATGAACACCGGGGAGCTGTTTTTT; CDR3 protein: CASSRTSGMNTGELFF
J gene: TRBJ1-6; V gene: TRBV12-3/TRBV12-4; clone size: .; D gene: .; CDR3 DNA: TGTGCCAGCAGTTTGGCCTATAATTCACCCCTCCACTTT; CDR3 protein: CASSLAYNSPLHF
J gene: TRBJ2-3; V gene: TRBV29-1; clone size: many; D gene: .; CDR3 DNA: TGCAGCGTTGAATGGGGGGGCCTTCCTACGCAGTATTTT; CDR3 protein: CSVEWGGLPTQYF
J gene: TRBJ2-3; V gene: TRBV30; clone size: .; D gene: TRBD2; CDR3 DNA: TGTGCCTGGAGTGTAGGACTAGCGGGATTCTTGGATACGCAGTATTTT; CDR3 protein: CAWSVGLAGFLDTQYF
J gene: TRBJ2-4; V gene: TRBV10-1; clone size: .; D gene: TRBD2; CDR3 DNA: TGCGCCAGCAGTGAGTCGCGGGGGGTGGAGGTCAAAAACATTCAGTACTTC; CDR3 protein: CASSESRGVEVKNIQYF
J gene: TRBJ2-7; V gene: TRBV27; clone size: .; D gene: TRBD1; CDR3 DNA: TGTGCCATCCTGACAGGGTCGGGCGAGCAGTACTTC; CDR3 protein: CAILTGSGEQYF
J gene: TRBJ2-3; V gene: TRBV28; clone size: few; D gene: TRBD2; CDR3 DNA: TGTGCCAGCAGCCGAGGGCTAGCGGCTTCAGATACGCAGTATTTT; CDR3 protein: CASSRGLAASDTQYF
J gene: TRBJ2-7; V gene: TRBV7-6; clone size: many; D gene: .; CDR3 DNA: TGTGCCAGCAGCTTACTCGAATTCTCCTACGAGCAGTACTTC; CDR3 protein: CASSLLEFSYEQYF
J gene: TRBJ2-7; V gene: TRBV4-3; clone size: .; D gene: TRBD2; CDR3 DNA: TGCGCCAGCAGCCAGGACAGACTAGCGGGAGTCCTCGAGCAGTACTTC; CDR3 protein: CASSQDRLAGVLEQYF
J gene: TRBJ2-2; V gene: TRBV7-9; clone size: .; D gene: .; CDR3 DNA: TGTGCCAGCAGCTTAAGGACATTAGAAGCGGAGCTGTTTTTT; CDR3 protein: CASSLRTLEAELFF
J gene: TRBJ2-3; V gene: TRBV5-1; clone size: few; D gene: TRBD1; CDR3 DNA: TGCGCCAGCAGCGGGGGACAGGGGAGGACAGATACGCAGTATTTT; CDR3 protein: CASSGGQGRTDTQYF
J gene: TRBJ2-7; V gene: TRBV6-1; clone size: .; D gene: TRBD1; CDR3 DNA: TGTGCCAGCAGCCTCGTACAGGGGGTCCACGAGCAGTACTTC; CDR3 protein: CASSLVQGVHEQYF
J gene: TRBJ2-3; V gene: TRBV9; clone size: .; D gene: .; CDR3 DNA: TGTGCCAGCAGCGTAGCGGGGGCCGGGGATACGCAGTATTTT; CDR3 protein: CASSVAGAGDTQYF
J gene: TRBJ2-3; V gene: TRBV7-8; clone size: few; D gene: .; CDR3 DNA: TGTGCCAGCAGCACCGGAGGAGGAGGCACAGATACGCAGTATTTT; CDR3 protein: CASSTGGGGTDTQYF
J gene: TRBJ2-7; V gene: TRBV10-3; clone size: few; D gene: .; CDR3 DNA: TGTGCCTTCGGGGAGAAGGGACTCTACGAGCAGTACTTC; CDR3 protein: CAFGEKGLYEQYF
J gene: TRBJ2-7; V gene: TRBV28; clone size: few; D gene: TRBD1; CDR3 DNA: TGTGCCAGCACCCGAAATCCGGGACAGTTCTACGAGCAGTACTTC; CDR3 protein: CASTRNPGQFYEQYF
J gene: TRBJ1-2; V gene: TRBV7-2; clone size: few; D gene: .; CDR3 DNA: TGTGCCAGCAGCTTAGGGCGGACATCCTTTCAGGAGGATGGCTACACCTTC; CDR3 protein: CASSLGRTSFQEDGYTF
J gene: TRBJ2-1; V gene: TRBV10-3; clone size: few; D gene: TRBD1; CDR3 DNA: TGTGCCATCAGTTCAGGGGGACAGAGCAATGAGCAGTTCTTC; CDR3 protein: CAISSGGQSNEQFF